This TCR beta chain was recovered during a study of regulatory T cells in long-lasting Graves disease. The table lists this clonotype with a few counts. CDR3-region Arm-PCR and iRepertoire HTBI primers produced the TCR beta libraries. TCRdb re-derived calls from the multiplex PCR reads in MiXCR, one entry per CDR3 protein. The sample records roughly 560,000 distinct CDR3 sequences, around 11% being singletons. Germline CDR1 is DFQATT and CDR2 is SNEGSKA (reference sequence). Trimming shortened V by 6 bases and J by 5 bases, and 17 bases separated the two germline ends. The CDR3 extends over 14 amino acids. Sample time point: newly diagnosed GD, antithyroid drugs for less than 3 months. With RNA extracted from PBMCs as input, the TCR library was made. The same sample was also studied in work on T cells in Graves' hyperthyroidism and ophthalmopathy.

The sample in question was peripheral blood mononuclear cells (PBMCs), obtained at new diagnosis, from a patient treated with antithyroid drugs. The clonotype originates from a woman aged 30 to 39 with Graves disease. The J gene is TRBJ1-5, the V gene TRBV20-1; maybe TRBD1 (5 bases). For the CDR3, the DNA is TGCAGTGCCCGGACCCCGGGGGATTATCAGCCCCAGCATTTT. Translation: CSARTPGDYQPQHF.